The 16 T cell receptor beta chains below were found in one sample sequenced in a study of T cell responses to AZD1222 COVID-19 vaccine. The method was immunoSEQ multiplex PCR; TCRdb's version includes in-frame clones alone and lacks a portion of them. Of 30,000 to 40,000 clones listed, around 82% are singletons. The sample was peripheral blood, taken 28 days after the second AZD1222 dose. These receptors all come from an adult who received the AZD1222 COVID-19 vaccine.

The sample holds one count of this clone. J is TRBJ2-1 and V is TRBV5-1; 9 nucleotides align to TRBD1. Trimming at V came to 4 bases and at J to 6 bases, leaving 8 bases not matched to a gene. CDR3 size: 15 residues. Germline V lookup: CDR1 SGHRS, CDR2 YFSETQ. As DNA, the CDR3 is TGCGCCAGCAGCCTCCCGGGACAGGGTGGCAATGAGCAGTTCTTC. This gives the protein CASSLPGQGGNEQFF.

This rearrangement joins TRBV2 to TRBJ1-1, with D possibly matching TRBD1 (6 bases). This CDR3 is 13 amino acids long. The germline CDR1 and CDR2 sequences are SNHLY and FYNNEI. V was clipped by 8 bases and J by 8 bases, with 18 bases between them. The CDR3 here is CASRRAAQGEAFF. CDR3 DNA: TGTGCCAGCCGGCGGGCTGCTCAGGGGGAAGCTTTCTTT.

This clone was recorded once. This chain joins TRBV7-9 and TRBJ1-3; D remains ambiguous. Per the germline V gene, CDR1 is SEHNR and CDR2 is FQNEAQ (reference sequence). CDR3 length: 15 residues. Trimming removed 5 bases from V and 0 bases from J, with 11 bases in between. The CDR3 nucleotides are TGTGCCAGCAGCCCCGGCGCGGTCTCTGGAAACACCATATATTTT. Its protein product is CASSPGAVSGNTIYF.

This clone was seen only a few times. CDR3 sequence: CSAGWVNGYTF. The CDR3 DNA sequence: TGCAGTGCTGGGTGGGTTAATGGCTACACCTTC. The chain employs TRBV20-1 and TRBJ1-2; no clear D gene. This CDR3 is 11 amino acids long. CDR1 and CDR2 from the germline V gene are DFQATT and SNEGSKA (reference sequence). Trimming took 5 bases from V and 6 from J, leaving 10 bases between them.

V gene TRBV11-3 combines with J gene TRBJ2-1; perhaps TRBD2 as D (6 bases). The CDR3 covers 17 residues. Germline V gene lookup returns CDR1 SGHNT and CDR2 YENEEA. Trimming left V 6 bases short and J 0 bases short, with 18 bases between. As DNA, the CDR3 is TGTGCCAGCAGATCCGGGACTTTCGCCAGCTCCTACAATGAGCAGTTCTTC. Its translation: CASRSGTFASSYNEQFF. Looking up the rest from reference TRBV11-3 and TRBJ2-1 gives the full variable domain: EAGVVQSPRYKIIEKKQPVAFWCNPISGHNTLYWYLQNLGQGPELLIRYENEEAVDDSQLPKDRFSAERLKGVDSTLKIQPAELGDSAVYLCASRSGTFASSYNEQFFGPGTRLTVL.

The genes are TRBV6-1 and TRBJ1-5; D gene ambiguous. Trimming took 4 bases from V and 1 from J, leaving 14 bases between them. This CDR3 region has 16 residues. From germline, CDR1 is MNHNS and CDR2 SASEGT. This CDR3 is CASSGEMGSSNQPQHF. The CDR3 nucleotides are TGTGCCAGCAGTGGGGAGATGGGATCCAGCAATCAGCCCCAGCATTTT.

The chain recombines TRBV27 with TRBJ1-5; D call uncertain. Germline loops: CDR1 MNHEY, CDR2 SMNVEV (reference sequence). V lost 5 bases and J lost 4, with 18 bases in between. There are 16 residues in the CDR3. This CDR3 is CASSPQRLPGNQPQHF. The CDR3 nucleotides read TGTGCCAGCAGTCCGCAAAGGTTGCCGGGGAATCAGCCCCAGCATTTT.

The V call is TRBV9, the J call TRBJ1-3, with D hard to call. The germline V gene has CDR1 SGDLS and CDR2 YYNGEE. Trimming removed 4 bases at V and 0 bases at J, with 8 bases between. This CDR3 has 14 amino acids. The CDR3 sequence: CASSPLGSGNTIYF. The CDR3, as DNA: TGTGCCAGCAGCCCGCTGGGCTCTGGAAACACCATATATTTT. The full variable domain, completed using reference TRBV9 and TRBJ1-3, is DSGVTQTPKHLITATGQRVTLRCSPRSGDLSVYWYQQSLDQGLQFLIQYYNGEERAKGNILERFSAQQFPDLHSELNLSSLELGDSALYFCASSPLGSGNTIYFGEGSWLTVV.

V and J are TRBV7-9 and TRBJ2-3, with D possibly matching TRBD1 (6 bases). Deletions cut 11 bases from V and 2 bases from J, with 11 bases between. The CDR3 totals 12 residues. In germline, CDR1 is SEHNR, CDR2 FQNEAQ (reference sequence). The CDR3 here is CAVDRYTDTQYF. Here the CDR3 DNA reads TGTGCCGTGGACAGATACACAGATACGCAGTATTTT.

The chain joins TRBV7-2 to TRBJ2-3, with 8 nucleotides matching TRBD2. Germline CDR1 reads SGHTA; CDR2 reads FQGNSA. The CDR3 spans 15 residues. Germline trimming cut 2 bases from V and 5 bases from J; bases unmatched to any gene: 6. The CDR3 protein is CASSLTGGLGDTQYF. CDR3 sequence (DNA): TGTGCCAGCAGCTTAACGGGGGGGCTTGGAGATACGCAGTATTTT.

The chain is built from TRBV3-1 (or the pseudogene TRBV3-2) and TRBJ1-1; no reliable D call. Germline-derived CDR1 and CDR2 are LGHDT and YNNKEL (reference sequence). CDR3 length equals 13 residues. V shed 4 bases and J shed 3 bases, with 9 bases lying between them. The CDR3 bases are TGTGCCAGCAGCCCGATTAGATACACTGAAGCTTTCTTT. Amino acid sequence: CASSPIRYTEAFF.

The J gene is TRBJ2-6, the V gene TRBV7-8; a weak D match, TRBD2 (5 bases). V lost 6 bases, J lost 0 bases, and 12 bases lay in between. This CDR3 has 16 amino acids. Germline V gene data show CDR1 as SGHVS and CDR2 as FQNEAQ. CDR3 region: CASRPQLDSGANVLTF. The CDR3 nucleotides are TGTGCCAGCAGGCCCCAACTAGACTCTGGGGCCAACGTCCTGACTTTC.

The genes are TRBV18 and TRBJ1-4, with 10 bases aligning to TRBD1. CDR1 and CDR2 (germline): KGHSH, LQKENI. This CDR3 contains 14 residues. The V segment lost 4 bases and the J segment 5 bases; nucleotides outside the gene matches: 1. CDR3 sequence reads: CASSLGQGNEKLFF. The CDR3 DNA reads TGTGCCAGCTCACTGGGACAGGGGAATGAAAAACTGTTTTTT.

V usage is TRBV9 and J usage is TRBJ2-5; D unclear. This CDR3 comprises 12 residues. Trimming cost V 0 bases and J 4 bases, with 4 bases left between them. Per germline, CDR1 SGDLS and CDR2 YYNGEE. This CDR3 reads CASSVGGETQYF. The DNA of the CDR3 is TGTGCCAGCAGCGTAGGGGGAGAGACCCAGTACTTC.

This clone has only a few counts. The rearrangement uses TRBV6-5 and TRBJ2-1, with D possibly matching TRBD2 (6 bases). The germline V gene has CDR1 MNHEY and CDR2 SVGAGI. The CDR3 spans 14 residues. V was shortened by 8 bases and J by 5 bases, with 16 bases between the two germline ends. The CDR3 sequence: CASCRGSGDNEQFF. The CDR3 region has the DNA TGTGCCAGCTGCCGGGGGAGTGGGGACAATGAGCAGTTCTTC.

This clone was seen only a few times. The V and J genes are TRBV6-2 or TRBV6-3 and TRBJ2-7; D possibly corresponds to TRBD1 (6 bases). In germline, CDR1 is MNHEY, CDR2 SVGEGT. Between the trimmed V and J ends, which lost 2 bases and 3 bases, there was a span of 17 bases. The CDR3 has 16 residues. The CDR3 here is CASSYESGHTNYEQYF. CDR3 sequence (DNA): TGTGCCAGCAGTTACGAGTCGGGACACACTAACTACGAGCAGTACTTC.